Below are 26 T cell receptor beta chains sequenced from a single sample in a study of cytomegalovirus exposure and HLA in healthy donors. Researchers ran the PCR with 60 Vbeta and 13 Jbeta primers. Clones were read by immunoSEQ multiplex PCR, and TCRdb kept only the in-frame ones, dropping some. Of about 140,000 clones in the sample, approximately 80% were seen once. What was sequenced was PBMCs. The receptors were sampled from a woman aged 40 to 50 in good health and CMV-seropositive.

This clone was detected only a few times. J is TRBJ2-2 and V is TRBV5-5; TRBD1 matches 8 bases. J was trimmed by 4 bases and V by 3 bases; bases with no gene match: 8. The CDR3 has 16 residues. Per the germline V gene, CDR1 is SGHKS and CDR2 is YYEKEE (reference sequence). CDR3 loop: CASSSPGQASTGELFF. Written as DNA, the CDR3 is TGTGCCAGCAGCTCCCCGGGACAGGCAAGCACCGGGGAGCTGTTTTTT.

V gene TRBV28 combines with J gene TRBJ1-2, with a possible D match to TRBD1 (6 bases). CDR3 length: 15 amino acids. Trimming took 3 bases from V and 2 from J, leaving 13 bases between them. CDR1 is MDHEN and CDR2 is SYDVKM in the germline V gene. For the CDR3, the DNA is TGTGCCAGCAGTTTTTACCGGACAGCGAACTATGGCTACACCTTC. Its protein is CASSFYRTANYGYTF.

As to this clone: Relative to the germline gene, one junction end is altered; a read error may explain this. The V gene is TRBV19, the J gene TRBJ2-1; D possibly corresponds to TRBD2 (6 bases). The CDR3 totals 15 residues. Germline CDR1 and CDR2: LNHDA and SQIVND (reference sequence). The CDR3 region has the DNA TGTGCCAGTAGTTTCCTCCGGGACTCCGACAATGAGCAGTTCTTC. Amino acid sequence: CASSFLRDSDNEQFF. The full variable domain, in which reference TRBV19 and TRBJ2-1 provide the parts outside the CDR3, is DGGITQSPKYLFRKEGQNVTLSCEQNLNHDAMYWYRQDPGQGLRLIYYSQIVNDFQKGDIAEGYSVSREKKESFPLTVTSAQKNPTAFYLCASSFLRDSDNEQFFGPGTRLTVL.

DNA for the CDR3: TGTGCCAGCAGCTTAGCGGGAGGAAGGAACAATGAGCAGTTCTTC. Its translation: CASSLAGGRNNEQFF. The genes are TRBV7-3 and TRBJ2-1, with 8 bases lining up with TRBD2. Trimming at V came to 2 bases and at J to 5 bases, leaving 5 bases not matched to a gene. The germline gives CDR1 SGHTA, CDR2 FQGTGA. CDR3 length: 15 residues.

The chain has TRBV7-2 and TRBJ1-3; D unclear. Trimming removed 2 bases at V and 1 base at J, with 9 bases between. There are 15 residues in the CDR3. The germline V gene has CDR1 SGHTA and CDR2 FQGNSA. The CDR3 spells CASSLISGSGNTIYF. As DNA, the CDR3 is TGTGCCAGCAGCTTAATTTCAGGTTCTGGAAACACCATATATTTT.

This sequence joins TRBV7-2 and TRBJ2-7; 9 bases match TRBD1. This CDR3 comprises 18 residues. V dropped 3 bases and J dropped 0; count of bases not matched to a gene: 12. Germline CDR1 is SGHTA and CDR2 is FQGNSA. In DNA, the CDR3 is TGTGCCAGCAGCTTCCGTACAGGGGGCATAGCGGACTCCTACGAGCAGTACTTC. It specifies CASSFRTGGIADSYEQYF.

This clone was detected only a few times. The CDR3 spells CASNPSGRRTDTQYF. The CDR3 DNA follows: TGTGCCAGCAACCCTAGCGGGAGGAGGACAGATACGCAGTATTTT. The chain carries TRBV28 and TRBJ2-3, with 11 bases matching TRBD2. The germline gives CDR1 MDHEN, CDR2 SYDVKM. The ends lost 7 bases at V and 3 bases at J; junction bases unmatched: 6. This CDR3 comprises 15 residues.

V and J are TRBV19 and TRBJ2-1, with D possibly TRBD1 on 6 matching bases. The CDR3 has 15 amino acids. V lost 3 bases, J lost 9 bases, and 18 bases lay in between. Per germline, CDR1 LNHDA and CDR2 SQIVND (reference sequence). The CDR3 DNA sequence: TGTGCCAGTAGTATTGGTACAGGGTTGTCGAGTGAGCAGTTCTTC. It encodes CASSIGTGLSSEQFF.

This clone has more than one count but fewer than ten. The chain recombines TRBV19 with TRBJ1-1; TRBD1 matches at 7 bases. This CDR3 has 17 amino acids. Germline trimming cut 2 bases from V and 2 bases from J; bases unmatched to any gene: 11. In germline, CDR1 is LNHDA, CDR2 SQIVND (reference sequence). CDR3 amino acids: CASSIIRGQKPNTEAFF. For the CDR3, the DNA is TGTGCCAGTAGTATAATCAGGGGACAGAAACCTAACACTGAAGCTTTCTTT. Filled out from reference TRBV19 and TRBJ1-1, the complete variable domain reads DGGITQSPKYLFRKEGQNVTLSCEQNLNHDAMYWYRQDPGQGLRLIYYSQIVNDFQKGDIAEGYSVSREKKESFPLTVTSAQKNPTAFYLCASSIIRGQKPNTEAFFGQGTRLTVV.

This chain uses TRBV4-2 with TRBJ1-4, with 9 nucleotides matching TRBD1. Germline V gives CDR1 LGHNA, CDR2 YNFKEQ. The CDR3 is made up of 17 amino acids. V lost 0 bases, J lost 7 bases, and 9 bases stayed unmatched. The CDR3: CASSQDGTGNLAEKLFF. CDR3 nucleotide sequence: TGTGCCAGCAGCCAAGACGGGACAGGGAATTTGGCTGAAAAACTGTTTTTT.

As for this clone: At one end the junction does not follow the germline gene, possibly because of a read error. The CDR3 reads CASSLTSSYQQYF. The CDR3 nucleotides read TGTGCCAGCAGTCTAACCTCCTCCTACCAGCAGTACTTC. The chain uses TRBV27 and TRBJ2-7; D is unresolved. The germline gives CDR1 MNHEY, CDR2 SMNVEV (reference sequence). This CDR3 contains 13 residues.

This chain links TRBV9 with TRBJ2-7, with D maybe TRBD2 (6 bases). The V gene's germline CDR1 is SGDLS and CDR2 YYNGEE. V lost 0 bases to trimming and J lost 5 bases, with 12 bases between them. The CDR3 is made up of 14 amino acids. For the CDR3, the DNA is TGTGCCAGCAGCGTAGGGATTTCGGGGGACGAGCAGTACTTC. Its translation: CASSVGISGDEQYF.

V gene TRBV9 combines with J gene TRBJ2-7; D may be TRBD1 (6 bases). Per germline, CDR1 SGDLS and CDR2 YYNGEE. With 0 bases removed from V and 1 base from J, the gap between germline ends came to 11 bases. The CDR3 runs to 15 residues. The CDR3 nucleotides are TGTGCCAGCAGCGTAGCGCCAGGGGAATCCTACGAGCAGTACTTC. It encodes CASSVAPGESYEQYF.

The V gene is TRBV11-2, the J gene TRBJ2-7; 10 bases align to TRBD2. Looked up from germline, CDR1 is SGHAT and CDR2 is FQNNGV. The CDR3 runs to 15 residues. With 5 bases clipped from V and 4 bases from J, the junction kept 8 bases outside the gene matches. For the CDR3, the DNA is TGTGCCAGCAGCCCCCCTAGCGGGAGACGGTACGAGCAGTACTTC. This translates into CASSPPSGRRYEQYF. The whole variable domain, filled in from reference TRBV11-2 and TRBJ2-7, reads EAGVAQSPRYKIIEKRQSVAFWCNPISGHATLYWYQQILGQGPKLLIQFQNNGVVDDSQLPKDRFSAERLKGVDSTLKIQPAKLEDSAVYLCASSPPSGRRYEQYFGPGTRLTVT.

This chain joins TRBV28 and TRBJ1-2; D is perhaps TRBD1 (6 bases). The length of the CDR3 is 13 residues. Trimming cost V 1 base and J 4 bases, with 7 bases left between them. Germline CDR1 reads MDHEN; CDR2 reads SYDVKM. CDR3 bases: TGTGCCAGCAGTTTATACAGGGCCTATGGCTACACCTTC. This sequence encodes CASSLYRAYGYTF.

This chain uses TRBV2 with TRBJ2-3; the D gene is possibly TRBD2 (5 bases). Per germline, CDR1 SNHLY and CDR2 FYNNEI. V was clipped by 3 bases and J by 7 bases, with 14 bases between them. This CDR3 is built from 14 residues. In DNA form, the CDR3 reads TGTGCCAGCAGTGACGTAAATGAGCGGTATACGCAGTATTTT. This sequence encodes CASSDVNERYTQYF.

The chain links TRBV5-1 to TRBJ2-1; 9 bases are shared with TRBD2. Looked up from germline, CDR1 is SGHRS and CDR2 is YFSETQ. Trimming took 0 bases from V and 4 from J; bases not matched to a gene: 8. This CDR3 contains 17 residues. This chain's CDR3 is CASSLGASGAAYNEQFF. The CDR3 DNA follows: TGCGCCAGCAGCTTGGGGGCTAGCGGGGCGGCTTACAATGAGCAGTTCTTC. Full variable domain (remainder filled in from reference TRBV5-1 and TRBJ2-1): KAGVTQTPRYLIKTRGQQVTLSCSPISGHRSVSWYQQTPGQGLQFLFEYFSETQRNKGNFPGRFSGRQFSNSRSEMNVSTLELGDSALYLCASSLGASGAAYNEQFFGPGTRLTVL.

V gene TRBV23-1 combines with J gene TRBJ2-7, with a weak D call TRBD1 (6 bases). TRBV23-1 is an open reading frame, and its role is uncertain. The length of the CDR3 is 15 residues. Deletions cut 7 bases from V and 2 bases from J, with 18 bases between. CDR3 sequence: CASIFRGLPTYEQYF. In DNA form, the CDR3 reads TGCGCCAGCATTTTCAGGGGTCTTCCAACCTACGAGCAGTACTTC.

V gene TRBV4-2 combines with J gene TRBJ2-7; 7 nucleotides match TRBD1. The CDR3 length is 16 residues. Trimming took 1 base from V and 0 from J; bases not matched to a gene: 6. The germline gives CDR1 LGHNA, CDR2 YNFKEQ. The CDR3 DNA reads TGTGCCAGCAGCCAAGTTGGCCGGGACAGCTCCTACGAGCAGTACTTC. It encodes CASSQVGRDSSYEQYF.

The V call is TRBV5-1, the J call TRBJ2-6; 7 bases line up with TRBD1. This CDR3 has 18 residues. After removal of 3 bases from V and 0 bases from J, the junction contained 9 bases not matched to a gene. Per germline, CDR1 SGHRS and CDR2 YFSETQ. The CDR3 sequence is CASSSRQGMGSGANVLTF. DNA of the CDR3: TGCGCCAGCAGCTCGAGACAGGGCATGGGCTCTGGGGCCAACGTCCTGACTTTC.

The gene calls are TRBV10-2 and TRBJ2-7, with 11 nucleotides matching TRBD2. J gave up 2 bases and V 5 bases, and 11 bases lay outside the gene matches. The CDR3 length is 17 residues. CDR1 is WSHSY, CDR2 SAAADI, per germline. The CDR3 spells CASSLSGGAKETYEQYF. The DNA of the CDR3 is TGCGCCAGCAGTCTTAGCGGGGGGGCAAAAGAAACCTACGAGCAGTACTTC.

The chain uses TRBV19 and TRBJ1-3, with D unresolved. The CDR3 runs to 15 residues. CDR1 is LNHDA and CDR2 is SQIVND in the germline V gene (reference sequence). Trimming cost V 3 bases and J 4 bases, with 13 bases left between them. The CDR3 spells CASSMAGSGGNTIYF. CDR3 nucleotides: TGTGCCAGTAGTATGGCGGGAAGTGGCGGAAACACCATATATTTT.

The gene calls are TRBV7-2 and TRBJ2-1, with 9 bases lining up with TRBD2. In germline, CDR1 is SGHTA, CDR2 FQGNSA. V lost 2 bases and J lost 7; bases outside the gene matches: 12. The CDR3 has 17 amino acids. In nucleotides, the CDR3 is TGTGCCAGCAGCTTACCCACGTTTAGCGGGAGAAGGAATGAGCAGTTCTTC. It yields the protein CASSLPTFSGRRNEQFF.

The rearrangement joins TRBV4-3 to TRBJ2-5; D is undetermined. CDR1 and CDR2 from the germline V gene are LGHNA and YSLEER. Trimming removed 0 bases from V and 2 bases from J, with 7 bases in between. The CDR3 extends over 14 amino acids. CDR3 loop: CASSQDVVQETQYF. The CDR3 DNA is TGCGCCAGCAGCCAAGATGTAGTTCAAGAGACCCAGTACTTC.

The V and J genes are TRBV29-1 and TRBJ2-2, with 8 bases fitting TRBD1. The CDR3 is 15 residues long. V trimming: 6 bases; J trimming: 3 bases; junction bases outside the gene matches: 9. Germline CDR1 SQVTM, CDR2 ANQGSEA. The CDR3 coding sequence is TGCAGCGTCCCCGGACAGGGACTTTACACCGGGGAGCTGTTTTTT. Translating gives CSVPGQGLYTGELFF.

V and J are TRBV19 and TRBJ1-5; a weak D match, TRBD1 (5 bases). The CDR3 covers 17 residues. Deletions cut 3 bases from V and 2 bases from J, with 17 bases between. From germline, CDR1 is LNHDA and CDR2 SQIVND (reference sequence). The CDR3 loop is CASSIPGRDVGNQPQHF. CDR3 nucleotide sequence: TGTGCCAGTAGTATCCCCGGCAGGGATGTAGGCAATCAGCCCCAGCATTTT.